This T cell receptor beta chain comes out of a study of shared clonotypes between healthy human individuals. The study, taken as a whole, reports: Non-shared clonotypes had lower generation probabilities than those shared by all four donors. Sharing across a handful of donors was seen in 4% to 6.5% of naive CD4 clonotypes.

Clones were sequenced by immunoSEQ multiplex PCR, and TCRdb holds only the in-frame ones, with some missing. The table lists 550,000 to 700,000 clones, around 73% of them singletons. Note on this clone: Its antigen is unknown.

Sequencing was done on a sample of memory CD4+ T cells sorted from blood. Subset given: CD45RA-negative fraction. This TCR derives from a woman aged 30 to 39 in good health.

The CDR3 is CASSPSSGRAVWGNEQFF. The CDR3 region has the DNA TGTGCCAGCAGTCCCTCTAGCGGGAGGGCGGTTTGGGGCAATGAGCAGTTCTTC. The genes are TRBV28 and TRBJ2-1; 12 nucleotides line up with TRBD2. The germline gives CDR1 MDHEN, CDR2 SYDVKM. Unmatched junction bases numbered 14, after V lost 5 bases and J lost 6 bases. This CDR3 spans 18 amino acids.